A selection of T cell receptor beta chains follows, all from one sample in a study of tumor and adjacent non-tumor tissue in lung cancer. Using its own MiXCR run on the multiplex PCR reads, TCRdb lists one record per CDR3 protein. Altogether more than 120,000 distinct CDR3 sequences are present, around 61% being singletons, with the ten largest covering around a sixth. The source material was lung tumor tissue. The receptors stem from a man aged 55 to 70 with small cell lung cancer. CDR3s leave out the opening cysteine and the closing phenylalanine or tryptophan. The order of the fields is D gene, V gene, J gene, CDR3 protein. A D gene is named only where the DNA matches it firmly.

-	TRBV9	TRBJ2-2	ASSRQFTNTWELF
TRBD2	TRBV11-2	TRBJ2-5	ASSFTQGLALETQY
TRBD2	TRBV20-1	TRBJ2-1	RASTSGTNNEQF
TRBD1	TRBV4-2	TRBJ1-1	ASSLTGDTEPF
-	TRBV5-4	TRBJ1-1	ASSLNPSGTVAF
-	TRBV12-3/TRBV12-4	TRBJ1-2	ASSYTTRNPNYGYT
-	TRBV11-3	TRBJ2-7	ASSSDRFFYEQY
-	TRBV20-1	TRBJ2-2	SAIDQRANTRELF
TRBD1	TRBV24-1	TRBJ2-7	ATSDPGGTGRNEQY
TRBD2	TRBV6-2/TRBV6-3	TRBJ2-3	ASSYAGLARDTQY
-	TRBV20-1	TRBJ2-1	SPLANEQF
-	TRBV11-3	TRBJ1-1	ASSLDGVEAF
TRBD2	TRBV11-2	TRBJ2-3	ASSSLTGGPVDTQN
TRBD1	TRBV12-3/TRBV12-4	TRBJ2-2	ASKQGANTGELF